What follows are 16 T cell receptor beta chains derived from one specimen sequenced in a study of CXCR3-negative and CXCR3-positive naive CD8 T cells. All TRB cDNA libraries came from 5' RACE performed with UMI labels. TCRdb re-called the 5' RACE reads and shows each CDR3 protein once, DNA omitted. This repertoire includes 75,000 to 100,000 distinct CDR3 sequences. The specimen sequenced was naive CXCR3- CD8+ T cells from blood. Subset denoted: CD45RO-CCR7+CD27+CD95- naive CD8+ T cells lacking CXCR3 (TNR3-). The receptors come from a human donor in good health. Some clones in this sample may be carry-over from other donors' samples.

The V gene is TRBV12-3 or TRBV12-4, the J gene TRBJ1-1; TCRdb calls TRBD1, which cannot be checked without DNA. CDR3 length: 14 amino acids. CDR3 region: CASSRGTEGTEAFF.

This chain uses TRBV20-1 with TRBJ1-1; the TRBD1 assignment by TCRdb is unverifiable without DNA. The CDR3 covers 15 residues. In germline, CDR1 is DFQATT, CDR2 SNEGSKA (reference sequence). The CDR3 is CSARDIKGLWTEAFF.

V and J are TRBV29-1 and TRBJ2-2; TCRdb picks TRBD2, but there is no DNA to check that call. The germline V gene has CDR1 SQVTM and CDR2 ANQGSEA. The CDR3 length is 14 residues. CDR3 in amino acids: CSVTGREDTGELFF.

The rearrangement joins TRBV12-3 or TRBV12-4 to TRBJ2-5; TCRdb indicates TRBD1, and absent DNA this call remains unverified. The CDR3 is made up of 16 amino acids. The CDR3 here is CASSLGGGRNQETQYF.

The gene calls are TRBV7-9 and TRBJ2-3; TCRdb indicates TRBD2, and absent DNA this call remains unverified. This CDR3 is built from 16 residues. Germline CDR1 reads SEHNR; CDR2 reads FQNEAQ (reference sequence). The CDR3 loop reads CASSLILAGATDTQYF.

V and J are TRBV6-4 and TRBJ2-3; the TCRdb call, TRBD2, lacks DNA for checking. Looked up from germline, CDR1 is MRHNA and CDR2 is SNTAGT. The CDR3 has 14 residues. Here the CDR3 reads CASSDTSGTDTQYF.

This sequence joins TRBV4-1 and TRBJ2-2; the D call from TCRdb, TRBD1, cannot be confirmed without DNA. Germline values: CDR1 MGHRA, CDR2 YSYEKL. The CDR3 contains 15 residues. The CDR3 sequence: CASSRSGEGTGELFF.

The chain recombines TRBV5-1 with TRBJ2-2; TCRdb's assignment of TRBD2 cannot be checked, as there is no DNA. Per the germline V gene, CDR1 is SGHRS and CDR2 is YFSETQ. The length of the CDR3 is 16 residues. CDR3 in amino acids: CASSSAPTPSDGELFF.

The gene calls are TRBV29-1 and TRBJ2-1; TCRdb names TRBD1, which stays unverified in the absence of DNA. Germline assignment: CDR1 SQVTM and CDR2 ANQGSEA. The CDR3 is made up of 15 amino acids. CDR3 in amino acids: CSVEDLTGGGVEQFF.

V is TRBV7-2 and J is TRBJ1-1. Looked up from germline, CDR1 is SGHTA and CDR2 is FQGNSA. This CDR3 spans 15 amino acids. CDR3 loop: CASSFLGVGNTEAFF.

The chain combines TRBV7-3 with TRBJ2-7; absent DNA, TCRdb's TRBD1 call cannot be checked. Germline CDR1 reads SGHTA; CDR2 reads FQGTGA. This CDR3 contains 15 residues. CDR3 sequence reads: CASSLSPGGADEQYF. Drawing the rest from reference TRBV7-3 and TRBJ2-7, the complete variable domain is GAGVSQTPSNKVTEKGKYVELRCDPISGHTALYWYRQSLGQGPEFLIYFQGTGAADDSGLPNDRFFAVRPEGSVSTLKIQRTERGDSAVYLCASSLSPGGADEQYFGPGTRLTVT.

The rearrangement links TRBV6-2 or TRBV6-3 to TRBJ2-1. The CDR3 extends over 16 amino acids. CDR1 MNHEY and CDR2 SVGEGT come from the germline V gene. CDR3: CASTESWGGSYNEQFF.

The chain has TRBV10-1 and TRBJ2-3; the D call of TRBD2 rests on TCRdb alone, since no DNA is present to check it. Germline V CDR1 and CDR2: WNHNN, SYGVQD (reference sequence). This CDR3 spans 17 amino acids. CDR3: CASSEIGGLVPTDTQYF.

V and J are TRBV12-3 or TRBV12-4 and TRBJ2-7; as DNA is missing, the TRBD2 call by TCRdb cannot be tested. There are 19 residues in the CDR3. CDR3 protein: CASSSLWVAGQNSPYEQYF.

The V call is TRBV15, the J call TRBJ2-7. The CDR3 contains 14 residues. CDR1 is LNHNV and CDR2 is YYDKDF in the germline V gene (reference sequence). The CDR3 sequence: CATSSRTASYEQYF.

The CDR3: CASSLGDRDSPLHF. The chain joins TRBV13 to TRBJ1-6; the D gene TCRdb calls, TRBD1, cannot be checked with no DNA. This CDR3 region has 14 residues. Germline CDR1 and CDR2: PRHDT and FYEKMQ (reference sequence).